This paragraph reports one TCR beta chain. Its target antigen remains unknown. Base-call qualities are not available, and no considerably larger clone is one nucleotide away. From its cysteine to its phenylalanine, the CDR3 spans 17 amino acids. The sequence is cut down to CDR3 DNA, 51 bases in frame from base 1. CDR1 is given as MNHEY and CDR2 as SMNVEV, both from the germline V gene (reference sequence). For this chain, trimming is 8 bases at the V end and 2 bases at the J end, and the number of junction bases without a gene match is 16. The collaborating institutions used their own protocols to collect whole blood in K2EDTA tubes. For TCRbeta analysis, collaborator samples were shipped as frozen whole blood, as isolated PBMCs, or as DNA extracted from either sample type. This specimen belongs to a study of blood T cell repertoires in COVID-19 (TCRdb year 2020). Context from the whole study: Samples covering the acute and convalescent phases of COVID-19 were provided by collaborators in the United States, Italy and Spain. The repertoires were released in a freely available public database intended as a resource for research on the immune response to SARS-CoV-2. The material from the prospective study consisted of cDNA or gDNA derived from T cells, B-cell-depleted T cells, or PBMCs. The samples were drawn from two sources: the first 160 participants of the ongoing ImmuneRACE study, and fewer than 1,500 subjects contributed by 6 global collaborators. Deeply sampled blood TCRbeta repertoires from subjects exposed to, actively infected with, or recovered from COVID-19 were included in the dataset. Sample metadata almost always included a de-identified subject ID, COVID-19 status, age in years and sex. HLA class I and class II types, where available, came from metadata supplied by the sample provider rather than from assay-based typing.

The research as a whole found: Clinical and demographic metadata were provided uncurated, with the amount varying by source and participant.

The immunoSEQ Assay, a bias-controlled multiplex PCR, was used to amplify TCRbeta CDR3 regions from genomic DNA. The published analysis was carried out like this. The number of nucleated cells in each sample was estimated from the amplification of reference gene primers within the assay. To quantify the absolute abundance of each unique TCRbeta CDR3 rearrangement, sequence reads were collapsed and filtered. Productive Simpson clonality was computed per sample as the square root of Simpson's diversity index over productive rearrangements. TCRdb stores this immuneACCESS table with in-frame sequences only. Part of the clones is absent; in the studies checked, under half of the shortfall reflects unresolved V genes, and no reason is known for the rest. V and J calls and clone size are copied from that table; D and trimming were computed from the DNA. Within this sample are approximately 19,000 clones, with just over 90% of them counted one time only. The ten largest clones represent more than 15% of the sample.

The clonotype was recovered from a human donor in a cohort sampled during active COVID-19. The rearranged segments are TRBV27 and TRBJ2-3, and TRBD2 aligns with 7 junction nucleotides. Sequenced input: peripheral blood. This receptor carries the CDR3 CASGGRALIGATDTQYF. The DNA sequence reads TGTGCCAGCGGTGGGAGGGCTCTCATTGGAGCCACAGATACGCAGTATTTT.